This TCR beta chain was identified in a study of T cells in Graves' hyperthyroidism and ophthalmopathy. Study-level findings and limits: In blood, most of the thyroid clonotypes expanded above 0.001 were also present.

From germline, CDR1 is MDHEN and CDR2 SYDVKM. Losses at the gene ends were 6 bases for V and 2 bases for J; bases not matched to a gene: 21. The CDR3 extends over 21 amino acids. TCR beta CDR3 regions were amplified from RNA. The HTBI primer set served for first-round RT-PCR of the TCR CDR3. One entry per CDR3 protein results from TCRdb running MiXCR on the multiplex PCR reads. The data show hundreds of thousands of distinct CDR3 sequences, 15% to 20% seen once. To note about this clonotype: Its antigen is unidentified.

Sequences were obtained from blood. The chain carries TRBV28 and TRBJ2-4; TRBD1 agrees at 11 bases. The sequence came from a man between 45 and 60 years old with Graves' ophthalmopathy. Here the CDR3 reads CASSDTTGTPGTGGPKNIQYF. CDR3 sequence (DNA): TGTGCCAGCAGCGACACCACTGGTACACCCGGGACAGGGGGTCCCAAAAACATTCAGTACTTC.